Listed below are T cell receptor beta chains from one sample, sequenced in a study of T cell repertoires in cytomegalovirus infection. These TCRs' antigens remain unknown. TCRdb re-derived calls from the reads in MiXCR, one entry per CDR3 protein. The sample holds approximately 910,000 distinct CDR3 sequences, roughly 31% seen once. Sequenced here: cultured CD8+ T cells from PBMCs, sampled from culture after CMV antigen stimulation. All receptors derive from a human donor in good health (CMV status not recorded). Some clones in this sample may be carry-over from other donors' samples. CDR3s include the opening cysteine and the closing phenylalanine or tryptophan. The D gene is left open where the match is weak. Size values are once, few and many counts, or a class for expanded clones, and some rows have none.

D	V	length	size	J	CDR3	DNA
TRBD1	TRBV7-6	16	few	TRBJ1-2	CASSLEVTGANYGYTF	TGTGCCAGCAGCTTAGAGGTGACAGGGGCGAACTATGGCTACACCTTC
TRBD2	TRBV6-5	15	few	TRBJ2-1	CASTVTSGIYNEQFF	TGTGCCAGCACCGTGACTAGCGGGATATACAATGAGCAGTTCTTC
.	TRBV11-2	16	.	TRBJ2-5	CASSLVGGGERETQYF	TGTGCCAGCAGCCTGGTAGGGGGCGGGGAACGGGAGACCCAGTACTTC
.	TRBV27	12	.	TRBJ1-4	CASRTVNEKLFF	TGTGCCAGCAGGACAGTTAATGAAAAACTGTTTTTT
.	TRBV6-1	16	many	TRBJ2-2	CASSGIRAGRTGELFF	TGTGCCAGCAGTGGGATTAGGGCAGGGAGGACCGGGGAGCTGTTTTTT
.	TRBV6-8	14	.	TRBJ1-5	CASGLGRYDQPQHF	TGTGCCAGCGGGTTAGGGCGGTATGATCAGCCCCAGCATTTT
.	TRBV27	15	many	TRBJ2-2	CASSLRGRGTGELFF	TGTGCCAGCAGTTTACGAGGCAGGGGAACCGGGGAGCTGTTTTTT
.	TRBV10-3	14	few	TRBJ2-7	CASWGTNPADEQYF	TGTGCCTCGTGGGGAACGAACCCCGCTGACGAGCAGTACTTC
.	TRBV7-6	13	.	TRBJ2-2	CASSLVLVGELFF	TGTGCCAGCAGCTTAGTCTTGGTCGGGGAGCTGTTTTTT
.	TRBV6-2/TRBV6-3	13	.	TRBJ2-2	CASTVGGTGELFF	TGTGCCAGCACCGTTGGGGGCACCGGGGAGCTGTTTTTT
.	TRBV9	13	.	TRBJ2-1	CASSAGPANEQFF	TGTGCCAGCAGCGCCGGGCCGGCGAATGAGCAGTTCTTC
TRBD2	TRBV20-1	18	.	TRBJ2-3	CSARYQRGLSYVTDTQYF	TGCAGTGCTAGATATCAGCGGGGACTCTCTTATGTGACAGATACGCAGTATTTT
TRBD2	TRBV6-1	18	many	TRBJ2-3	CASSEFPSGGLHTDTQYF	TGTGCCAGCAGTGAATTTCCTAGCGGGGGCCTACACACAGATACGCAGTATTTT
TRBD1	TRBV4-1	13	once	TRBJ1-2	CASKAGGKDGYTF	TGCGCCAGCAAGGCAGGGGGGAAGGATGGCTACACCTTC
.	TRBV19	16	.	TRBJ2-5	CASSIGSGPLQETQYF	TGTGCCAGTAGTATAGGGTCCGGACCCCTCCAAGAGACCCAGTACTTC
TRBD2	TRBV15	19	.	TRBJ2-2	CATSRPGLAGGSHTGELFF	TGTGCCACCAGCAGACCGGGACTAGCGGGGGGAAGTCACACCGGGGAGCTGTTTTTT
.	TRBV19	14	few	TRBJ2-4	CASSIGGSKNIQYF	TGTGCCAGTAGTATAGGGGGATCCAAAAACATTCAGTACTTC
.	TRBV10-3	12	.	TRBJ1-5	CAIAPGNQPQHF	TGTGCCATTGCCCCGGGTAATCAGCCCCAGCATTTT
.	TRBV9	14	.	TRBJ2-1	CASSGHRDSNEQFF	TGTGCCAGCAGCGGGCACAGGGATTCGAATGAGCAGTTCTTC
TRBD2	TRBV14	16	.	TRBJ2-1	CASRTSGGAHYNEQFF	TGTGCCAGCCGGACTAGCGGGGGGGCCCACTACAATGAGCAGTTCTTC
TRBD1	TRBV7-2	15	once	TRBJ1-2	CASSFNRGDNYGYTF	TGTGCCAGCAGCTTTAACAGGGGGGATAACTATGGCTACACCTTC
.	TRBV19	13	.	TRBJ2-1	CASSINGYNEQFF	TGTGCCAGTAGTATCAACGGATACAATGAGCAGTTCTTC
TRBD1	TRBV29-1	15	.	TRBJ1-2	CSVEDRETGTFGYTF	TGCAGCGTTGAAGATAGAGAGACAGGGACGTTTGGCTACACCTTC
.	TRBV28	18	.	TRBJ1-2	CASSLALNTAEHRYGYTF	TGTGCCAGCAGTTTGGCACTCAATACGGCAGAGCACCGTTATGGCTACACCTTC
.	TRBV7-6	14	few	TRBJ1-6	CASSRAGRDSPLHF	TGTGCCAGCAGCCGGGCAGGGCGCGATTCACCCCTCCACTTT
.	TRBV4-2	16	.	TRBJ1-5	CASSQGGGSGNQPQHF	TGTGCCAGCAGCCAGGGAGGGGGGTCCGGCAATCAGCCCCAGCATTTT